The TCR beta chain under discussion was sequenced for a study of T cell responses to AZD1222 COVID-19 vaccine. CDR1 SGHDT and CDR2 YYEEEE come from the germline V gene. The CDR3 runs 14 residues. V was shortened by 4 bases and J by 1 base, with 11 bases between the two germline ends. Assay used: immunoSEQ multiplex PCR; TCRdb lists only in-frame clones, some missing. The data show over 150,000 clones, roughly 87% seen once. This chain links TRBV5-6 with TRBJ1-2; D not certain. The sample in question was peripheral blood, obtained 28 days after the second AZD1222 dose. The TCR was taken from an adult who received the AZD1222 COVID-19 vaccine. As DNA, the CDR3 is TGTGCCAGCAGCCGAAAACGGGGTAACTATGGCTACACCTTC. Encoded protein: CASSRKRGNYGYTF.